Sequencing of this T cell receptor (beta chain) was carried out in a study of control samples from healthy donors and cancer patients. Germline V gene data show CDR1 as SGHDT and CDR2 as YYEEEE. The CDR3 runs 13 residues. V lost 2 bases and J 5 bases, leaving 10 bases between the germline ends. The repertoire was sequenced with immunoSEQ multiplex PCR; TCRdb's copy has only in-frame clones and lacks some. Of some 210,000 clones listed, about 90% are singletons. The clonotype comes from a man aged 25 to 45 in good health. The chain is built from TRBV5-6 and TRBJ1-2; maybe TRBD1 (5 bases). The sample taken for sequencing was blood. The CDR3 region has the DNA TGTGCCAGCAGCTTTGGGACCAGTTATGGCTACACCTTC. Protein product: CASSFGTSYGYTF. The full variable domain, its missing parts supplied by reference TRBV5-6 and TRBJ1-2, is DAGVTQSPTHLIKTRGQQVTLRCSPKSGHDTVSWYQQALGQGPQFIFQYYEEEERQRGNFPDRFSGHQFPNYSSELNVNALLLGDSALYLCASSFGTSYGYTFGSGTRLTVV.